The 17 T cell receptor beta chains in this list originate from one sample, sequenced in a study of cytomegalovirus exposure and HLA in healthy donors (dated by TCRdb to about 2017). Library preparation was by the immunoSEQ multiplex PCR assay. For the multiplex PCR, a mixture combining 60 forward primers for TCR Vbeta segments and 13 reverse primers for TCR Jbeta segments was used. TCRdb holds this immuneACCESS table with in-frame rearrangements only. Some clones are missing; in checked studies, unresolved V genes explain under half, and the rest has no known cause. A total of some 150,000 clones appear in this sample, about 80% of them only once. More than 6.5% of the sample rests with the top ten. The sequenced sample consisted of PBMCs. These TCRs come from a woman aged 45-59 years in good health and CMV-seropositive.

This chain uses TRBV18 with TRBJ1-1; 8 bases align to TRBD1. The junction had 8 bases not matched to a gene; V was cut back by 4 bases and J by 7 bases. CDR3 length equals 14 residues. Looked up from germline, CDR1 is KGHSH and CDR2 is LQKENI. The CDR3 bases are TGTGCCAGCTCACTAGTCCCGGGACAGGTTGAAGCTTTCTTT. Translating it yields CASSLVPGQVEAFF.

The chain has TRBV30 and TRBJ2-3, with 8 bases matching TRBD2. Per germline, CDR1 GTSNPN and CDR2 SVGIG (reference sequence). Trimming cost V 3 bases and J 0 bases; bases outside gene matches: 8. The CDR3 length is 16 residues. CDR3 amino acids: CAWRVWGGGSTDTQYF. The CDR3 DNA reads TGTGCCTGGAGGGTATGGGGCGGGGGGAGCACAGATACGCAGTATTTT.

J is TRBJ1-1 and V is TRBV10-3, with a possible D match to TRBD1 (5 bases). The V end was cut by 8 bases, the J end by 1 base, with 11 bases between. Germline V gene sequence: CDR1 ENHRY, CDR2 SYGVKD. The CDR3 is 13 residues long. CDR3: CAIAGRRNTEAFF. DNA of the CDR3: TGTGCCATCGCGGGACGGAGGAACACTGAAGCTTTCTTT.

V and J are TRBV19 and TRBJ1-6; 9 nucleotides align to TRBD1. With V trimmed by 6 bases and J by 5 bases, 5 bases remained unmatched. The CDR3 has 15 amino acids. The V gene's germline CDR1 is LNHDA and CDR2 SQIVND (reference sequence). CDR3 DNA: TGTGCCAGTAGAAGTTGGACAGGGGATAATTCACCCCTCCACTTT. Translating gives CASRSWTGDNSPLHF.

CDR3 nucleotides: TGTGCCTGGAGAGGTAGCGGGAATGAGCAGTTCTTC. It yields the protein CAWRGSGNEQFF. V usage is TRBV30 and J usage is TRBJ2-1; 7 nucleotides line up with TRBD2. Germline CDR1 is GTSNPN and CDR2 is SVGIG (reference sequence). The V and J ends lost 3 bases and 7 bases, in that order; junction bases with no gene match: 3. This CDR3 contains 12 residues.

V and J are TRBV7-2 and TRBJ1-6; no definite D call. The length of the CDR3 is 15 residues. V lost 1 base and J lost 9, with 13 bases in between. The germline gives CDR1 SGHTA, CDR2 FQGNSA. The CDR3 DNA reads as TGTGCCAGCAGCTTAGGCCAGCCGGGAGTTTCACCCCTCCACTTT. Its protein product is CASSLGQPGVSPLHF.

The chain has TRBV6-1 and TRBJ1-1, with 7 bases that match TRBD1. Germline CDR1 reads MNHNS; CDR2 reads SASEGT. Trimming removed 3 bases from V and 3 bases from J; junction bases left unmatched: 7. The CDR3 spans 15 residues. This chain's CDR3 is CASSDYRGAYTEAFF. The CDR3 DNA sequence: TGTGCCAGCAGTGATTACAGGGGAGCGTACACTGAAGCTTTCTTT.

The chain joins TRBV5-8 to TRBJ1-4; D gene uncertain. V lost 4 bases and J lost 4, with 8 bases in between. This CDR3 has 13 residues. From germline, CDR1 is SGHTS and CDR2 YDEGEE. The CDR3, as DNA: TGTGCCAGCAGCCCTAATTATAATGAAAAACTGTTTTTT. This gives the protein CASSPNYNEKLFF.

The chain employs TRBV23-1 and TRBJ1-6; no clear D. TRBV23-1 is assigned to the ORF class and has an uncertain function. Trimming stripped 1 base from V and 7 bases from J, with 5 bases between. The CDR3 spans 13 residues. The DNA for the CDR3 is TGCGCCAGCAGTCAATTCAGGAATTCACCCCTCCACTTT. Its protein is CASSQFRNSPLHF.

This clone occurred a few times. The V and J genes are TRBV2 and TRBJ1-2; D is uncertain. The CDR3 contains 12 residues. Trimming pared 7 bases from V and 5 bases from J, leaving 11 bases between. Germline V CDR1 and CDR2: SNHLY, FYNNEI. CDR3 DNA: TGTGCCAGCAAGTCTGGAGTTTATGGCTACACCTTC. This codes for CASKSGVYGYTF. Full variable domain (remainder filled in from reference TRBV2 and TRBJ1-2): EPEVTQTPSHQVTQMGQEVILRCVPISNHLYFYWYRQILGQKVEFLVSFYNNEISEKSEIFDDQFSVERPDGSNFTLKIRSTKLEDSAMYFCASKSGVYGYTFGSGTRLTVV.

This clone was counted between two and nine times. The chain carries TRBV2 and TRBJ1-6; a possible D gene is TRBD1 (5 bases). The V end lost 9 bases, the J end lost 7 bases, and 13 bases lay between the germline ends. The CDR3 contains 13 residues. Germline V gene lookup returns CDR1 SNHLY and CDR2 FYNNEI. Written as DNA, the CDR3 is TGTGCCAGTGGTGGGGGGTGGAATTCACCCCTCCACTTT. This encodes CASGGGWNSPLHF.

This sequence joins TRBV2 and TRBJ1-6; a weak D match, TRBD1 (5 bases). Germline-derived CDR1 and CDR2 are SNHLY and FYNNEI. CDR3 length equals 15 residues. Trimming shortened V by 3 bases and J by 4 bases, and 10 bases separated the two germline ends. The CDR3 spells CASSDFQGYNSPLHF. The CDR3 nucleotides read TGTGCCAGCAGTGATTTTCAGGGTTATAATTCACCCCTCCACTTT.

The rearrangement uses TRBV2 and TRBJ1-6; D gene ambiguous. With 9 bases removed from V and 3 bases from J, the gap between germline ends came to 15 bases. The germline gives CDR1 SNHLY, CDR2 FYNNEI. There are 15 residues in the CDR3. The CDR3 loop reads CASTPSGGYNSPLHF. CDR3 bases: TGTGCCAGTACCCCCAGTGGCGGCTATAATTCACCCCTCCACTTT. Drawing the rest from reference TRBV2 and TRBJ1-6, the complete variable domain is EPEVTQTPSHQVTQMGQEVILRCVPISNHLYFYWYRQILGQKVEFLVSFYNNEISEKSEIFDDQFSVERPDGSNFTLKIRSTKLEDSAMYFCASTPSGGYNSPLHFGNGTRLTVT.

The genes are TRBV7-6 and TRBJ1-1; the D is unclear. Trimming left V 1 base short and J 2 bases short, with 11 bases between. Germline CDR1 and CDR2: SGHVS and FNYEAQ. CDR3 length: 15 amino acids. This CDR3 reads CASSLGTNLNTEAFF. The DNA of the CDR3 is TGTGCCAGCAGCTTAGGTACAAACCTTAACACTGAAGCTTTCTTT.

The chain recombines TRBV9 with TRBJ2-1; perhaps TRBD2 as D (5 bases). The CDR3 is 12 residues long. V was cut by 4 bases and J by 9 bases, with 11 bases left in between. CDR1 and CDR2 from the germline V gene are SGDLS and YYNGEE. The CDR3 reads CASSNTGGEQFF. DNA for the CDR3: TGTGCCAGCAGCAACACCGGAGGTGAGCAGTTCTTC.

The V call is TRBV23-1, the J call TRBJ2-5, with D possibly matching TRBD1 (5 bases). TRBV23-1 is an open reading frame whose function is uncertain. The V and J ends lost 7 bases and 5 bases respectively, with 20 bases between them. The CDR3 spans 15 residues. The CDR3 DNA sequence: TGCGCCAGCACCCCTTGGGGCAGAAGTTGCGAGACCCAGTACTTC. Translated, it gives CASTPWGRSCETQYF.

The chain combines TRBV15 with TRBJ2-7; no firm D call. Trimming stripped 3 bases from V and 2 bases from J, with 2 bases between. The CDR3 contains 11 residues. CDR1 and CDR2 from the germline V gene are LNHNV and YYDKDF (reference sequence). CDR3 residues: CATSSTYEQYF. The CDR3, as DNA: TGTGCCACCAGCAGCACCTACGAGCAGTACTTC.